This T cell receptor beta chain comes out of a study of cytomegalovirus exposure and HLA in healthy donors (dated by TCRdb to the late 2010s). Concerning the study at large: The 666 repertoires of the first cohort and the 110 or so validation repertoires were produced on the same platform, according to a later analysis. Along with the approximately 650-subject first cohort, a separate validation cohort of over a hundred different subjects was used. High-throughput TCR immunosequencing, statistical association of individual TCRs with disease status, and machine learning were combined to predict cytomegalovirus infection status. The study aimed to test whether signatures of past pathogen exposure could be identified by cataloging public T cell receptors. Beyond this particular receptor, the publication reports: A later analysis lacked HLA typing for the validation cohort, so it scored co-occurrence in that cohort across all 120 or so repertoires. Across donors, most TCR sequences were observed very rarely, whereas some public TCRs were present in many individuals. In both the original and validation cohorts, the classifier was reported to diagnose cytomegalovirus status with high specificity and sensitivity. In the study, approximately 160 TCR beta chains were listed as associated with cytomegalovirus. It was suggested by the authors that the approach could potentially be generalized to other disease states and immunological phenotypes. A few of the identified cytomegalovirus-associated TCR beta chains were confirmed in vitro to be specific for cytomegalovirus antigens. A later analysis found that TCRs clustered in the first cohort also tended to co-occur in the approximately 120 validation repertoires, with 94% of cluster scores above 0.

The library was produced with the immunoSEQ multiplex PCR assay. Per the authors' processing: A statistical classification framework was built to diagnose cytomegalovirus status from the catalog of TCR beta chain sequences. The table comes from immuneACCESS by way of TCRdb, which keeps in-frame sequences with V and J called. Part of the clones is missing from these tables; in studies checked, under half for an unresolved V gene and the rest for unknown reasons. That table supplies the V and J calls and clone size; D and trimming were determined from the DNA. The sample profile shows a few hundred thousand clones; about 88% of them were found once. Of the sample, about 11% is held by the ten largest clones. Donors formed part of the validation cohort, which comprised 120 subjects and was distinct from the first cohort of 666 subjects. Its CDR3 holds 15 amino acids, cysteine through phenylalanine. Solely the CDR3 DNA is kept, with 45 bases framed from the first base. CDR1 and CDR2 are read off the germline V gene as MNHNS and SASEGT. Trimming at the junction amounts to 4 bases on V and 4 bases on J, and the germline ends lie 16 bases apart.

Regarding this clone: The target of this receptor is not known. It has no much larger one-base neighbor in the sample; base qualities were not kept.

The V and J genes are TRBV6-1 and TRBJ2-5; the D match is possibly TRBD1 or TRBD2, with 6 bases aligned in each. This TCR came from a man younger than 35 in good health and CMV-seropositive. Sequenced material: PBMCs. The DNA sequence is TGTGCCAGCAGTGCTCAGGGGCGGAGGGGAGAGACCCAGTACTTC. Translated, this is CASSAQGRRGETQYF.